The 21 T cell receptor beta chains below all came from one sample that was sequenced in a study of cytomegalovirus exposure and HLA in healthy donors. 60 Vbeta and 13 Jbeta primers were used in PCR. Clones were read by immunoSEQ multiplex PCR, and TCRdb kept only the in-frame ones, dropping some. The sample contains about 160,000 clones, 65% to 80% of which appear only once. Material: PBMCs. The receptors were gathered from a woman aged 40 to 50 in good health and CMV-seropositive.

This chain links TRBV2 with TRBJ2-1; D is uncertain. Germline V gene data show CDR1 as SNHLY and CDR2 as FYNNEI. This CDR3 has 13 amino acids. Trimming took off 3 bases at V and 4 bases at J, with 7 bases between the two ends. The CDR3 bases are TGTGCCAGCAGTGACTCCGGGTACAATGAGCAGTTCTTC. Amino acid sequence: CASSDSGYNEQFF.

The V call is TRBV7-8, the J call TRBJ1-3, with TRBD1 matching 9 bases. Per germline, CDR1 SGHVS and CDR2 FQNEAQ. This CDR3 is 17 amino acids long. The J segment lost 2 bases and the V segment lost 4 bases, leaving 9 bases of the junction unmatched. CDR3 residues: CASSYRDRALPGNTIYF. In nucleotides, the CDR3 is TGTGCCAGCAGCTACCGGGACAGGGCCCTTCCTGGAAACACCATATATTTT.

The rearrangement joins TRBV6-6 to TRBJ2-1; 9 positions match TRBD2. Germline V gene lookup returns CDR1 MNHNY and CDR2 SVGAGI (reference sequence). This CDR3 comprises 15 residues. V gave up 2 bases and J gave up 10 bases; unmatched junction bases: 9. The CDR3: CASSYQPGLAGEQFF. The DNA for the CDR3 is TGTGCCAGCAGTTACCAGCCGGGACTAGCTGGGGAGCAGTTCTTC.

This clone has more than one count but fewer than ten. This chain connects TRBV19 to TRBJ1-2, with D tentatively TRBD1 (5 bases). This CDR3 is built from 13 residues. Germline-derived CDR1 and CDR2 are LNHDA and SQIVND (reference sequence). The V and J ends lost 6 bases and 5 bases respectively, with 13 bases between them. The CDR3 DNA sequence: TGTGCCAGTAGGACCCTGGGGGGGTATGGCTACACCTTC. Protein sequence: CASRTLGGYGYTF.

The rearrangement links TRBV7-8 to TRBJ1-1; D is undetermined. Trimming pared 5 bases from V and 3 bases from J, leaving 10 bases between. CDR1 is SGHVS, CDR2 FQNEAQ, per germline. The CDR3 is 13 residues long. In nucleotides, the CDR3 is TGTGCCAGCAGCAATAACCGGGACACTGAAGCTTTCTTT. This encodes CASSNNRDTEAFF.

The V gene is TRBV29-1, the J gene TRBJ1-2; no reliable D call. This CDR3 region has 10 residues. Germline V CDR1 and CDR2: SQVTM, ANQGSEA. Trimming took 4 bases from V and 6 from J, leaving 6 bases between them. CDR3 in amino acids: CSVGYNGYTF. CDR3 DNA: TGCAGCGTTGGGTACAATGGCTACACCTTC.

This sequence joins TRBV7-6 and TRBJ1-1; 7 nucleotides agree with TRBD1. The J segment lost 2 bases and the V segment lost 5 bases, leaving 5 bases of the junction unmatched. CDR3 length: 14 amino acids. Germline V CDR1 and CDR2: SGHVS, FNYEAQ. The CDR3 DNA reads TGTGCCAGCAGCCCTCAGGGGGGCAACACTGAAGCTTTCTTT. Encoded protein: CASSPQGGNTEAFF.

Note on this clone: The junction differs from germline at one of its ends, possibly a read error. This sequence joins TRBV7-7 and TRBJ2-2; the D gene is possibly TRBD2 (7 bases). The CDR3 sequence is 16 residues long. Germline CDR1 and CDR2: SSHAT and FNYEAQ (reference sequence). Here the CDR3 reads CASSPGAGQNTGELFF. CDR3 DNA: TGTGCTAGCAGCCCCGGAGCGGGACAGAACACCGGGGAGCTGTTTTTT.

This clone came up once. The chain employs TRBV4-2 and TRBJ2-1; D is unclear. There are 16 residues in the CDR3. Trimming took 0 bases from V and 6 from J, leaving 15 bases between them. CDR1 and CDR2 (germline): LGHNA, YNFKEQ. CDR3 coding DNA: TGTGCCAGCAGCCAAGATCAACCTACGTTAAGCAATGAGCAGTTCTTC. Its protein is CASSQDQPTLSNEQFF.

V gene TRBV19 combines with J gene TRBJ1-2; a weak D match, TRBD1 (5 bases). CDR1 is LNHDA and CDR2 is SQIVND in the germline V gene (reference sequence). The CDR3 is made up of 15 amino acids. V was trimmed by 6 bases and J by 4 bases, leaving 18 bases between them. The CDR3 here is CASRIDGGGGYGYTF. DNA of the CDR3: TGTGCCAGTAGGATCGATGGGGGAGGTGGCTATGGCTACACCTTC.

The V call is TRBV7-3, the J call TRBJ2-2; TRBD2 matches 10 bases. This CDR3 contains 15 residues. Trimming removed 5 bases from V and 3 bases from J; junction bases left unmatched: 3. Germline CDR1 reads SGHTA; CDR2 reads FQGTGA. DNA of the CDR3: TGTGCCAGCAGCCCCGGGACTAGCGACACCGGGGAGCTGTTTTTT. Its translation is CASSPGTSDTGELFF.

V gene TRBV30 combines with J gene TRBJ1-5; D may be TRBD1 (5 bases). In germline, CDR1 is GTSNPN, CDR2 SVGIG (reference sequence). Trimming took off 5 bases at V and 7 bases at J, with 9 bases between the two ends. The CDR3 spans 11 residues. The CDR3 loop reads CAWGAGQPQHF. DNA of the CDR3: TGTGCCTGGGGGGCGGGGCAGCCCCAGCATTTT. Looking up the rest from reference TRBV30 and TRBJ1-5 gives the full variable domain: SQTIHQWPATLVQPVGSPLSLECTVEGTSNPNLYWYRQAAGRGLQLLFYSVGIGQISSEVPQNLSASRPQDRQFILSSKKLLLSDSGFYLCAWGAGQPQHFGDGTRLSIL.

This clone was recorded a few times. V and J are TRBV9 and TRBJ1-6; D gene uncertain. The CDR3 is made up of 13 amino acids. V gave up 3 bases and J gave up 7 bases, with 8 bases separating them. Germline V gives CDR1 SGDLS, CDR2 YYNGEE. The CDR3 DNA is TGTGCCAGCAGCGCGGGGAGAAATTCACCCCTCCACTTT. Amino acid sequence: CASSAGRNSPLHF.

The chain carries TRBV5-5 and TRBJ1-2; TRBD1 might be the D (6 bases). The CDR3 runs 16 residues. V lost 4 bases to trimming and J lost 6 bases, with 22 bases between them. Per germline, CDR1 SGHKS and CDR2 YYEKEE (reference sequence). In nucleotides, the CDR3 is TGTGCCAGCAGCGTAAAGGGCAGACAGGCGGTCGATGGCTACACCTTC. This encodes CASSVKGRQAVDGYTF.

The rearrangement links TRBV11-3 to TRBJ1-1, with 8 nucleotides matching TRBD1. V trimming: 2 bases; J trimming: 11 bases; junction bases outside the gene matches: 7. Per the germline V gene, CDR1 is SGHNT and CDR2 is YENEEA. This CDR3 comprises 13 residues. This CDR3 reads CASSLTQGAPAFF. The CDR3 DNA follows: TGTGCCAGCAGCTTAACCCAGGGGGCGCCGGCTTTCTTT.

This rearrangement joins TRBV30 to TRBJ1-2; 9 positions agree with TRBD1. This CDR3 has 12 amino acids. Germline V lookup: CDR1 GTSNPN, CDR2 SVGIG (reference sequence). The DNA for the CDR3 is TGTGGCCTGGGCGGGACAGGGTGGGGCTACACCTTC. Protein: CGLGGTGWGYTF.

V is TRBV4-2 and J is TRBJ2-1; unclear D gene. The V and J ends lost 2 bases and 2 bases respectively, with 7 bases between them. Per germline, CDR1 LGHNA and CDR2 YNFKEQ. This CDR3 has 14 residues. The CDR3 DNA reads TGTGCCAGCAGCCAACGAGCAACCTACAATGAGCAGTTCTTC. Its translation is CASSQRATYNEQFF.

The V call is TRBV7-9, the J call TRBJ2-7, with TRBD1 as a possible D gene (6 bases). There are 15 residues in the CDR3. Germline CDR1 and CDR2: SEHNR and FQNEAQ (reference sequence). Trimming cost V 5 bases and J 4 bases, with 18 bases left between them. In DNA, the CDR3 is TGTGCCAGCAGCCCAGGGGTTGTCAGGGGTTACGAGCAGTACTTC. The encoded protein is CASSPGVVRGYEQYF.

The V call is TRBV5-6, the J call TRBJ1-1; no clear D gene. The CDR3 is 16 residues long. Between the trimmed V and J ends, which lost 2 bases and 0 bases, there was a span of 14 bases. CDR1 and CDR2 (germline): SGHDT, YYEEEE. The CDR3 region has the DNA TGTGCCAGCAGCTTCCGAAGCCTAGGCGTGAACACTGAAGCTTTCTTT. It codes for CASSFRSLGVNTEAFF. Complete variable domain (other parts from reference TRBV5-6 and TRBJ1-1): DAGVTQSPTHLIKTRGQQVTLRCSPKSGHDTVSWYQQALGQGPQFIFQYYEEEERQRGNFPDRFSGHQFPNYSSELNVNALLLGDSALYLCASSFRSLGVNTEAFFGQGTRLTVV.

V and J are TRBV19 and TRBJ2-2; D possibly corresponds to TRBD2 (6 bases). The ends were cut back, 3 bases at V and 1 base at J, with 9 bases in the middle. Germline V gene sequence: CDR1 LNHDA, CDR2 SQIVND (reference sequence). The CDR3 totals 15 residues. CDR3 sequence (DNA): TGTGCCAGTAGTATGGGACTGCGGAACACCGGGGAGCTGTTTTTT. Translated: CASSMGLRNTGELFF. Combining the CDR3 with reference TRBV19 and TRBJ2-2 gives the whole variable domain DGGITQSPKYLFRKEGQNVTLSCEQNLNHDAMYWYRQDPGQGLRLIYYSQIVNDFQKGDIAEGYSVSREKKESFPLTVTSAQKNPTAFYLCASSMGLRNTGELFFGEGSRLTVL.

The rearrangement uses TRBV29-1 and TRBJ2-7; a possible D gene is TRBD1 (6 bases). V was clipped by 1 base and J by 4 bases, with 14 bases between them. This CDR3 has 14 amino acids. The germline V gene has CDR1 SQVTM and CDR2 ANQGSEA. The CDR3 DNA sequence: TGCAGCGTTGAAGGTGTCCCGGGACAATACGAGCAGTACTTC. Its translation: CSVEGVPGQYEQYF.